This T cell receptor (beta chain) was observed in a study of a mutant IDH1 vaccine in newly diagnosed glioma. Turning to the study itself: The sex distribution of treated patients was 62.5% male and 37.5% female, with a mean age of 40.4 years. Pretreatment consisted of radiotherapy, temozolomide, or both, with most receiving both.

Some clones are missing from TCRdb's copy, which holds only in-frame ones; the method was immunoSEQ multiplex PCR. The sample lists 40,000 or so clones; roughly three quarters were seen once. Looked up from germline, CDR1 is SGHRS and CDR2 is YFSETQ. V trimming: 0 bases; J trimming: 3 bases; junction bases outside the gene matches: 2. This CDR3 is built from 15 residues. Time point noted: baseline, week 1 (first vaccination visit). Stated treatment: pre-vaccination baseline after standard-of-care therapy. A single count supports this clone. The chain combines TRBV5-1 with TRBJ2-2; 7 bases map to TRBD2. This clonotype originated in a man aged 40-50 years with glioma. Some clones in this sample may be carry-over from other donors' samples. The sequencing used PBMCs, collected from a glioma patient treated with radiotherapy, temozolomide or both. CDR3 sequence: CASSLALADTGELFF. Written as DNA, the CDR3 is TGCGCCAGCAGCTTGGCGCTAGCGGACACCGGGGAGCTGTTTTTT.